The 18 T cell receptor beta chains in this list originate from one sample, sequenced in a study of Tregs in tolerant kidney transplant recipients. TCRdb keeps only in-frame clones here, not all; method: immunoSEQ multiplex PCR. Here the sample spans roughly 66,000 clones, roughly 92% being singletons. This sample comprised CD8+ T cells from blood, obtained before the transplant. The receptors were gathered from a human donor who received a combined kidney and bone marrow transplant.

The chain carries TRBV7-9 and TRBJ2-5; TRBD2 is a possible D gene (6 bases). The CDR3 extends over 16 amino acids. The V end was cut by 6 bases, the J end by 5 bases, with 22 bases between. Germline V lookup: CDR1 SEHNR, CDR2 FQNEAQ (reference sequence). The CDR3 region is CASSILGAPGGETQYF. Written as DNA, the CDR3 is TGTGCCAGCAGTATACTAGGGGCCCCTGGGGGGGAGACCCAGTACTTC.

V gene TRBV4-2 combines with J gene TRBJ2-7; no clear D gene. Between the trimmed V and J ends, which lost 0 bases and 2 bases, there was a span of 5 bases. Germline loops: CDR1 LGHNA, CDR2 YNFKEQ. This CDR3 is built from 13 residues. Here the CDR3 reads CASSQDRTYEQYF. The DNA for the CDR3 is TGTGCCAGCAGCCAAGACAGGACCTACGAGCAGTACTTC.

This sequence joins TRBV19 and TRBJ2-7; 8 bases are shared with TRBD1. Germline CDR1 is LNHDA and CDR2 is SQIVND (reference sequence). The CDR3 is made up of 13 amino acids. With 5 bases clipped from V and 5 bases from J, the junction kept 5 bases outside the gene matches. The CDR3 DNA sequence: TGTGCCAGTAGTTTCGGACAGGGCGACGAGCAGTACTTC. Translated: CASSFGQGDEQYF.

The chain couples TRBV7-2 to TRBJ2-7; TRBD1 is a possible D gene (5 bases). Germline CDR1 SGHTA, CDR2 FQGNSA. This CDR3 comprises 15 residues. Trimming took off 5 bases at V and 3 bases at J, with 17 bases between the two ends. CDR3 in DNA: TGTGCCAGCAGCCAACCGACAGAATACTACTACGAGCAGTACTTC. Amino acids: CASSQPTEYYYEQYF. Filled out from reference TRBV7-2 and TRBJ2-7, the complete variable domain reads GAGVSQSPSNKVTEKGKDVELRCDPISGHTALYWYRQSLGQGLEFLIYFQGNSAPDKSGLPSDRFSAERTGGSVSTLTIQRTQQEDSAVYLCASSQPTEYYYEQYFGPGTRLTVT.

The chain uses TRBV9 and TRBJ1-2; D is perhaps TRBD1 (5 bases). V lost 3 bases to trimming and J lost 4 bases, with 16 bases between them. Germline lookup yields CDR1 SGDLS and CDR2 YYNGEE. The CDR3 is made up of 15 amino acids. CDR3 region: CASSATDSSFYGYTF. DNA for the CDR3: TGTGCCAGCAGCGCAACAGACAGTTCCTTCTATGGCTACACCTTC.

This rearrangement joins TRBV29-1 to TRBJ1-1; the D gene is possibly TRBD1 (5 bases). With 5 bases removed from V and 7 bases from J, the gap between germline ends came to 11 bases. Looked up from germline, CDR1 is SQVTM and CDR2 is ANQGSEA. CDR3 length: 11 amino acids. The CDR3 bases are TGCAGCGTTTTCCTAGACAGTGAAGCTTTCTTT. Its translation: CSVFLDSEAFF.

The CDR3 loop is CASSSTGRNFTYEQYF. Written as DNA, the CDR3 is TGTGCCAGCAGTTCAACCGGCAGGAACTTTACCTACGAGCAGTACTTC. This chain links TRBV6-5 with TRBJ2-7; D is uncertain. V was cut by 4 bases and J by 2 bases, with 18 bases left in between. Germline CDR1 reads MNHEY; CDR2 reads SVGAGI. CDR3 size: 16 residues.

The CDR3, as DNA: TGTGCCAGCAGCTTAACGACTAGCGGACAAGAGACCCAGTACTTC. The encoded protein is CASSLTTSGQETQYF. The rearrangement uses TRBV11-2 and TRBJ2-5; 9 nucleotides match TRBD2. The germline V gene encodes CDR1 SGHAT and CDR2 FQNNGV. After removal of 2 bases from V and 2 bases from J, the junction contained 3 bases not matched to a gene. The CDR3 contains 15 residues.

This chain uses TRBV4-1 with TRBJ2-1; TRBD1 might be the D (5 bases). The CDR3 is 16 residues long. Germline values: CDR1 MGHRA, CDR2 YSYEKL. Trimming pared 1 base from V and 3 bases from J, leaving 13 bases between. In DNA, the CDR3 is TGCGCCAGCAGCCAAGGGACACCAACCAGCTACAATGAGCAGTTCTTC. Protein sequence: CASSQGTPTSYNEQFF.

The rearrangement joins TRBV10-3 to TRBJ2-7; 7 nucleotides line up with TRBD1. The CDR3 covers 14 residues. After removal of 3 bases from V and 2 bases from J, the junction contained 4 bases not matched to a gene. Germline lookup yields CDR1 ENHRY and CDR2 SYGVKD. The CDR3 protein is CAISDMGTAYEQYF. The CDR3, as DNA: TGTGCCATCAGTGATATGGGGACAGCCTACGAGCAGTACTTC.

This clone showed up just a few times. V gene TRBV7-8 combines with J gene TRBJ2-1; the D gene is possibly TRBD2 (5 bases). Trimming removed 0 bases at V and 3 bases at J, with 12 bases between. CDR1 is SGHVS and CDR2 is FQNEAQ in the germline V gene. The CDR3 loop spans 16 amino acids. The CDR3 loop reads CASSLADAGNYNEQFF. In nucleotides, the CDR3 is TGTGCCAGCAGCTTAGCGGACGCGGGTAACTACAATGAGCAGTTCTTC.

V usage is TRBV11-2 and J usage is TRBJ2-3, with D unresolved. CDR1 SGHAT and CDR2 FQNNGV come from the germline V gene. CDR3 length: 14 amino acids. V was shortened by 0 bases and J by 6 bases, with 10 bases between the two germline ends. CDR3 sequence: CASSLDGLRDTQYF. The DNA of the CDR3 is TGTGCCAGCAGCTTAGATGGTCTTCGGGATACGCAGTATTTT.

The chain couples TRBV27 to TRBJ1-2; no clear D. The CDR3 totals 13 residues. Looked up from germline, CDR1 is MNHEY and CDR2 is SMNVEV (reference sequence). The V end was cut by 5 bases, the J end by 0 bases, with 7 bases between. CDR3 sequence: CASSLQANYGYTF. The CDR3 nucleotides are TGTGCCAGCAGTCTTCAGGCTAACTATGGCTACACCTTC.

The chain recombines TRBV19 with TRBJ1-2; D is uncertain. Between the trimmed V and J ends, which lost 5 bases and 6 bases, there was a span of 19 bases. Germline lookup yields CDR1 LNHDA and CDR2 SQIVND (reference sequence). This CDR3 comprises 15 residues. Written as DNA, the CDR3 is TGTGCCAGTAGTTATGGGTCCGGAGGTATGGATGGCTACACCTTC. Protein sequence: CASSYGSGGMDGYTF.

The V call is TRBV27, the J call TRBJ1-1, with D possibly TRBD1 on 6 matching bases. Germline CDR1 and CDR2: MNHEY and SMNVEV (reference sequence). The CDR3 runs 13 residues. Trimming took off 2 bases at V and 4 bases at J, with 8 bases between the two ends. CDR3 DNA: TGTGCCAGCAGTTTAGGACAGATCACTGAAGCTTTCTTT. It yields the protein CASSLGQITEAFF.

This clone was seen a single time. The rearrangement links TRBV6-1 to TRBJ1-1; possibly TRBD1 for D (6 bases). The V end lost 7 bases, the J end lost 9 bases, and 18 bases lay between the germline ends. Germline CDR1 is MNHNS and CDR2 is SASEGT. This CDR3 contains 13 residues. Here the CDR3 reads CASKENLDSKAFF. CDR3 bases: TGTGCCAGCAAGGAAAATTTGGACAGCAAAGCTTTCTTT.

This rearrangement joins TRBV14 to TRBJ2-5; D is possibly TRBD2 (5 bases). Trimming removed 2 bases from V and 6 bases from J, with 13 bases in between. The CDR3 is 14 residues long. Germline CDR1 reads SGHDN; CDR2 reads FVKESK. DNA of the CDR3: TGTGCCAGCAGCCAATTTGTCGGGAAGAAGACCCAGTACTTC. Residues: CASSQFVGKKTQYF.

The chain carries TRBV28 and TRBJ1-1, with D possibly matching TRBD1 (6 bases). Trimming took off 8 bases at V and 0 bases at J, with 28 bases between the two ends. The CDR3 loop spans 19 amino acids. Per germline, CDR1 MDHEN and CDR2 SYDVKM. The CDR3: CASPTTRTAYPLMNTEAFF. In nucleotides, the CDR3 is TGTGCCAGCCCCACCACTAGGACAGCCTATCCTCTAATGAACACTGAAGCTTTCTTT.